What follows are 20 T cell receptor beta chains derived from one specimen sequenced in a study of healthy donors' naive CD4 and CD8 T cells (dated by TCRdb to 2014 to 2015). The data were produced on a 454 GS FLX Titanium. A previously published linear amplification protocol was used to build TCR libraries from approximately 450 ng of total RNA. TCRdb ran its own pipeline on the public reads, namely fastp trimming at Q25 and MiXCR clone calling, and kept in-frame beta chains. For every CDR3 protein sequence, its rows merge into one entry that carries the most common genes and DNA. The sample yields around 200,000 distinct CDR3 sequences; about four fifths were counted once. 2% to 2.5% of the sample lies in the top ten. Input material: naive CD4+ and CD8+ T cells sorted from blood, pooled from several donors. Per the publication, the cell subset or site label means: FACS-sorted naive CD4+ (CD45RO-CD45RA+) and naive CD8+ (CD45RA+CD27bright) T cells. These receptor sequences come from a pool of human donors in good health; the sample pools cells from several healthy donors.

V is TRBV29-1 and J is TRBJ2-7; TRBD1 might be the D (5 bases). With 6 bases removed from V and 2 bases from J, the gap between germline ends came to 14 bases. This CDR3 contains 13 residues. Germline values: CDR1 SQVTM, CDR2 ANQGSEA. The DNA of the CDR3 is TGCAGCGTCGGCCCAGGGATACCCTACGAGCAGTACTTC. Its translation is CSVGPGIPYEQYF.

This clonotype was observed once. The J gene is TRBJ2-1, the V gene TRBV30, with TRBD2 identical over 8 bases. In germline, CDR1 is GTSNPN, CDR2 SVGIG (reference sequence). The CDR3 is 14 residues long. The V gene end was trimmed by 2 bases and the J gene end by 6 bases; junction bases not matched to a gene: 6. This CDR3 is CAWSLLAGSNEQFF. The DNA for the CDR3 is TGTGCCTGGAGTTTATTAGCGGGATCCAATGAGCAGTTCTTC.

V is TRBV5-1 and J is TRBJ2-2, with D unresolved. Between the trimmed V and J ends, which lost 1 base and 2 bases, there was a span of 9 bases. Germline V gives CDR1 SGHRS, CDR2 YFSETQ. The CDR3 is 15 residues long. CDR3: CASSLLLFNTGELFF. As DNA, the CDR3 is TGCGCCAGCAGCTTGTTACTATTCAACACCGGGGAGCTGTTTTTT.

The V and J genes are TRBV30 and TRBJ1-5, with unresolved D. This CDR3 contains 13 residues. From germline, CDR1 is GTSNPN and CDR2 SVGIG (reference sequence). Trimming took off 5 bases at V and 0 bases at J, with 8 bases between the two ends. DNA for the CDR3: TGTGCCTGGTCTATCGATAGCAATCAGCCCCAGCATTTT. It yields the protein CAWSIDSNQPQHF.

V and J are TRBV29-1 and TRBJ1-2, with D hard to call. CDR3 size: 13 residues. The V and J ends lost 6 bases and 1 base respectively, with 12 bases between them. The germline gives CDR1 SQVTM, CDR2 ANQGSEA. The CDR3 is CSVDVTLNYGYTF. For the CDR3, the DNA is TGCAGCGTGGACGTGACCCTTAACTATGGCTACACCTTC.

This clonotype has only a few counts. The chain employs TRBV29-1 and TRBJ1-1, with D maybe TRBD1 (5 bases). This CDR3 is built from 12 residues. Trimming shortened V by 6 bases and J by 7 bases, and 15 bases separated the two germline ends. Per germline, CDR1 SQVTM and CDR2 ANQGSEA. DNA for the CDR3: TGCAGCGTGTACCCGGGACTGGGTGAAGCTTTCTTT. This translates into CSVYPGLGEAFF.

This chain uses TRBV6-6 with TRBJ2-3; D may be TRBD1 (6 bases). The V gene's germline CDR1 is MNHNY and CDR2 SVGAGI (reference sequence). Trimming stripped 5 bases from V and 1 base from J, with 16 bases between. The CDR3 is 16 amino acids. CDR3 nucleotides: TGTGCCAGCAGTACCCCTACAGGGCTCGGCACAGATACGCAGTATTTT. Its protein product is CASSTPTGLGTDTQYF.

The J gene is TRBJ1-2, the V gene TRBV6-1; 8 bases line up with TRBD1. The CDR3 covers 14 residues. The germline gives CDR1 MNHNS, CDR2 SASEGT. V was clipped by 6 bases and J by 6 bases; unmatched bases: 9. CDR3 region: CASSQSRGQNGYTF. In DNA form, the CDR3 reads TGTGCCAGCAGCCAATCCAGGGGGCAAAATGGCTACACCTTC.

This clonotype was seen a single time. The CDR3 protein is CASSYGQGKTYEQYF. DNA for the CDR3: TGTGCCAGCAGTTACGGACAGGGGAAAACCTACGAGCAGTACTTC. V usage is TRBV7-8 and J usage is TRBJ2-7; 9 bases are shared with TRBD1. J lost 2 bases, V lost 6 bases, and 8 bases had no gene match. Germline-derived CDR1 and CDR2 are SGHVS and FQNEAQ. The CDR3 loop spans 15 amino acids.

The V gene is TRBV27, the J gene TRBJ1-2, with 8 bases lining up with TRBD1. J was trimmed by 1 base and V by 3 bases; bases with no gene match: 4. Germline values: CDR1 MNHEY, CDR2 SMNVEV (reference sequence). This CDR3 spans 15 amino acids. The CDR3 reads CASSFRDRINYGYTF. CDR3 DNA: TGTGCCAGCAGTTTCCGGGACAGGATTAACTATGGCTACACCTTC.

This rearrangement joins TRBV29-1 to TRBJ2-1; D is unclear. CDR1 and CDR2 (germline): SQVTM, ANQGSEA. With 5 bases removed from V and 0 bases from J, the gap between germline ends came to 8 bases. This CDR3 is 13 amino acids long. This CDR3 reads CSVRDDSYNEQFF. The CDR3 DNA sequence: TGCAGCGTTCGAGACGACTCCTACAATGAGCAGTTCTTC.

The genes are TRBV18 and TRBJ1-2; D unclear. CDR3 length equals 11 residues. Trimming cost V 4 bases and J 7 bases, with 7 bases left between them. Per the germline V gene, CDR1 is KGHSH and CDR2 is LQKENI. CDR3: CASSRTAGYTF. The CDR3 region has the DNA TGTGCCAGCTCACGAACGGCTGGCTACACCTTC.

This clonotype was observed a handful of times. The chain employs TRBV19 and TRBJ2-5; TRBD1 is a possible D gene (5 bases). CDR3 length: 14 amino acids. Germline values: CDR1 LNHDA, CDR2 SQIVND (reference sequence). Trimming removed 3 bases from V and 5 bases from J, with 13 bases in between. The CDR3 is CASSIQGMEETQYF. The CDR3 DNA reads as TGTGCCAGTAGTATCCAGGGTATGGAGGAGACCCAGTACTTC.

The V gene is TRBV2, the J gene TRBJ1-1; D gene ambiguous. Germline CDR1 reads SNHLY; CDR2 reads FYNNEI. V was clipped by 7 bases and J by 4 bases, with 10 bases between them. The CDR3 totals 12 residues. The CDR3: CASTRWGTEAFF. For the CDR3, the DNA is TGTGCCAGCACCCGATGGGGCACTGAAGCTTTCTTT.

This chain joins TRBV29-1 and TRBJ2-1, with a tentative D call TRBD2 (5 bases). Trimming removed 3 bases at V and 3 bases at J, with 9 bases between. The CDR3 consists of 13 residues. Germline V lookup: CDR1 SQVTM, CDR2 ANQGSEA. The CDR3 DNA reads TGCAGCGTTGATGATAGCGACTACAATGAGCAGTTCTTC. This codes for CSVDDSDYNEQFF.

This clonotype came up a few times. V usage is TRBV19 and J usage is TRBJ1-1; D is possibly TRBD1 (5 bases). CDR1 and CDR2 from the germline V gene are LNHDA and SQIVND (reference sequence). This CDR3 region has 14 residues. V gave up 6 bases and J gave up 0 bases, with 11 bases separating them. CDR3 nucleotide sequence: TGTGCCAGTAGATTCCAGGGATTGAACACTGAAGCTTTCTTT. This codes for CASRFQGLNTEAFF.

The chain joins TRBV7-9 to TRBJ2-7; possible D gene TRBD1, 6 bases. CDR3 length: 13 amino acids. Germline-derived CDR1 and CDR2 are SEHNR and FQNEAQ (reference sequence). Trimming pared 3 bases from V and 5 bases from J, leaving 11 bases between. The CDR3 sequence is CASSLDSIDEQYF. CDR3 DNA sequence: TGTGCCAGCAGCTTGGACAGCATCGACGAGCAGTACTTC.

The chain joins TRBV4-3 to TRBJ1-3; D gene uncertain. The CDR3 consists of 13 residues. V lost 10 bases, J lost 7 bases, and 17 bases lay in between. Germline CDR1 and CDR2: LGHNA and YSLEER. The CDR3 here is CATSLTMGNTIYF. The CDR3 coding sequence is TGCGCCACCTCTCTCACGATGGGGAACACCATATATTTT.

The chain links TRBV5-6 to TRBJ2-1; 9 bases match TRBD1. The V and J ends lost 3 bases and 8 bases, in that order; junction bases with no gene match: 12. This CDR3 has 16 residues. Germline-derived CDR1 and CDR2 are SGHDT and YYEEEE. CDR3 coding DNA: TGTGCCAGCAGCTCGACATCAGGGACAGGGCTCGATGAGCAGTTCTTC. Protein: CASSSTSGTGLDEQFF.

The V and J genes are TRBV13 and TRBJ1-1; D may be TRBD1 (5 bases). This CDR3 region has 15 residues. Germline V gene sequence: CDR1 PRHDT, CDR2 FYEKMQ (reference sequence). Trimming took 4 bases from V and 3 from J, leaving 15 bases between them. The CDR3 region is CASSSGGFSDTEAFF. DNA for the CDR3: TGTGCCAGCAGCTCCGGGGGGTTCTCGGACACTGAAGCTTTCTTT.